This T cell receptor (beta chain) was identified during a study of CD8 T cells in Susac syndrome. General study points: Susac-specific public clones were found in both the total CD8+ and the CD8+ TEMRA repertoires, with around 16 in the former and roughly 5 in the latter.

CDR1 MGHRA and CDR2 YSYEKL come from the germline V gene. The CDR3 contains 18 residues. V shed 0 bases and J shed 3 bases, with 20 bases lying between them. An amount of RNA that ranged from roughly 0.5 to 1 ug was reverse transcribed with random hexamers. In TCRdb, the immunoSEQ multiplex PCR reads were re-called with MiXCR into one record per CDR3 protein. The sample lists nearly 110,000 distinct CDR3 sequences; around 94% were seen once. Notes on this clonotype: As yet, its antigen is unknown.

The source material was CD8+ T cells from PBMCs. This sequence originates from a human donor with Susac syndrome. This chain uses TRBV4-1 with TRBJ1-1; possible D gene TRBD1, 5 bases. The CDR3 DNA follows: TGCGCCAGCAGCCAAGAAAGCGCAGGGTGGATGGGAGACACTGAAGCTTTCTTT. As protein: CASSQESAGWMGDTEAFF.